This TCR beta chain was captured in a study of identical twins. The CDR3 is made up of 13 amino acids. Germline CDR1 reads MDHEN; CDR2 reads SYDVKM. Trimming cost V 7 bases and J 5 bases, with 13 bases left between them. Via MiXCR, TCRdb re-called the 5' RACE reads, giving one row per CDR3 protein. The table includes some 660,000 distinct CDR3 sequences, around 8.6% detected once. Whole-study findings and limits: There was an excess of low generation probability in the out-of-frame alpha sequences that twins shared.

The table lists this clonotype with a count of one. The target antigen is unknown. The data also belong to a second study, concerning yellow fever vaccine responses in identical twins.

The sequence was obtained from a woman younger than 30 in good health. The J gene is TRBJ2-3, the V gene TRBV28, with TRBD1 as a possible D gene (5 bases). The specimen sequenced was PBMCs. For the CDR3, the DNA is TGTGCCAGCACCGGCAGGGCGCAAGATACGCAGTATTTT. This translates into CASTGRAQDTQYF.